One sample yielded the 13 T cell receptor beta chains listed below, sequenced in a study of a mutant IDH1 vaccine in newly diagnosed glioma. The antigens for these receptors are not known. Time point: week 23, last vaccination. Each vaccine dose was 300 ug of mutant IDH1 20-mer peptide, with topical imiquimod. This table comes from immunoSEQ multiplex PCR, and its TCRdb copy is limited to in-frame clones, with some not included. The sample yields approximately 45,000 clones, under 95% seen once. Sequenced material: PBMCs, taken from a glioma patient whose treatment included an IDH1 peptide vaccine. The receptor set was obtained from a man over 45 with glioma.

The gene calls are TRBV4-2 and TRBJ2-2, with D possibly being TRBD1 (6 bases). V was cut by 1 base and J by 2 bases, with 14 bases left in between. This CDR3 is 17 amino acids long. Germline V gives CDR1 LGHNA, CDR2 YNFKEQ. The CDR3 sequence: CASSQGERTANTGELFF. The CDR3 bases are TGTGCCAGCAGCCAAGGAGAAAGGACAGCCAACACCGGGGAGCTGTTTTTT.

The rearrangement uses TRBV9 and TRBJ1-3, with D possibly TRBD1 on 5 matching bases. CDR1 and CDR2 (germline): SGDLS, YYNGEE. The CDR3 extends over 15 amino acids. V lost 0 bases to trimming and J lost 2 bases, with 9 bases between them. CDR3 protein: CASSVDQGTGNTIYF. DNA of the CDR3: TGTGCCAGCAGCGTAGACCAGGGCACTGGAAACACCATATATTTT.

The gene calls are TRBV30 and TRBJ2-7; no definite D call. The V end lost 4 bases, the J end lost 5 bases, and 15 bases lay between the germline ends. Germline assignment: CDR1 GTSNPN and CDR2 SVGIG (reference sequence). CDR3 length equals 13 residues. CDR3 in amino acids: CAWNFQWQDEQYF. CDR3 coding DNA: TGTGCCTGGAATTTTCAGTGGCAGGACGAGCAGTACTTC.

The V call is TRBV27, the J call TRBJ2-7; D is possibly TRBD2 (5 bases). CDR3 length: 15 residues. Trimming stripped 6 bases from V and 3 bases from J, with 18 bases between. CDR1 and CDR2 from the germline V gene are MNHEY and SMNVEV (reference sequence). The CDR3 is CASRPSLASSYEQYF. Here the CDR3 DNA reads TGTGCCAGCAGACCCTCTTTGGCTAGCAGCTACGAGCAGTACTTC.

The chain recombines TRBV7-9 with TRBJ2-5, with unresolved D. Germline V CDR1 and CDR2: SEHNR, FQNEAQ (reference sequence). This CDR3 is 11 amino acids long. With 1 base removed from V and 5 bases from J, the gap between germline ends came to 2 bases. The CDR3 here is CASSLVETQYF. Written as DNA, the CDR3 is TGTGCCAGCAGCTTAGTTGAGACCCAGTACTTC.

V gene TRBV7-9 combines with J gene TRBJ1-1; tentative D call: TRBD1 (5 bases). The V and J ends lost 10 bases and 1 base respectively, with 10 bases between them. The CDR3 consists of 12 residues. The germline V gene has CDR1 SEHNR and CDR2 FQNEAQ (reference sequence). Here the CDR3 DNA reads TGTGCCACCAGGGTGGGGAACACTGAAGCTTTCTTT. It is translated as CATRVGNTEAFF.

The chain recombines TRBV15 with TRBJ2-2; 7 bases line up with TRBD2. CDR1 LNHNV and CDR2 YYDKDF come from the germline V gene (reference sequence). With V trimmed by 0 bases and J by 2 bases, 18 bases remained unmatched. This CDR3 comprises 21 residues. CDR3 coding DNA: TGTGCCACCAGCAGAGATCCCCGGGGAAAGGGGCTAGCGGTTAACACCGGGGAGCTGTTTTTT. It specifies CATSRDPRGKGLAVNTGELFF.

The chain couples TRBV7-9 to TRBJ1-2; D gene ambiguous. Germline V lookup: CDR1 SEHNR, CDR2 FQNEAQ (reference sequence). Trimming left V 1 base short and J 1 base short, with 7 bases between. This CDR3 region has 14 residues. The CDR3 DNA follows: TGTGCCAGCAGCTTAGTGGCAGATAACTATGGCTACACCTTC. This codes for CASSLVADNYGYTF.

The chain is built from TRBV7-9 and TRBJ1-2; possibly TRBD1 for D (5 bases). Trimming took off 4 bases at V and 7 bases at J, with 25 bases between the two ends. CDR1 and CDR2 from the germline V gene are SEHNR and FQNEAQ (reference sequence). This CDR3 has 17 amino acids. CDR3 residues: CASSSSQGRGRFSGYTF. DNA for the CDR3: TGTGCCAGCAGCTCGAGTCAGGGTAGGGGCAGGTTTTCTGGCTACACCTTC.

The chain joins TRBV4-1 to TRBJ1-2; D is unclear. CDR1 MGHRA and CDR2 YSYEKL come from the germline V gene. With 1 base removed from V and 3 bases from J, the gap between germline ends came to 9 bases. The CDR3 consists of 14 residues. CDR3 sequence reads: CASSQATRDYGYTF. The CDR3 DNA reads TGCGCCAGCAGCCAAGCTACTAGGGACTATGGCTACACCTTC.

The chain links TRBV10-3 to TRBJ2-3; 7 bases line up with TRBD1. Germline lookup yields CDR1 ENHRY and CDR2 SYGVKD. This CDR3 has 14 amino acids. V gave up 5 bases and J gave up 5 bases; unmatched junction bases: 7. CDR3 DNA sequence: TGTGCCATCAGTCCTACAGGGGCCGGAGATACGCAGTATTTT. Its translation is CAISPTGAGDTQYF.

The V and J genes are TRBV6-4 and TRBJ2-6; 7 nucleotides align to TRBD1. The CDR3 totals 16 residues. From germline, CDR1 is MRHNA and CDR2 SNTAGT. J gave up 2 bases and V 0 bases, and 1 base lay outside the gene matches. DNA for the CDR3: TGTGCCAGCAGTGACTCAGGGGGCGCTGGGGCCAACGTCCTGACTTTC. This translates into CASSDSGGAGANVLTF.

For the CDR3, the DNA is TGTGCCAGCAGCGGTCTCCTAGGGGCGGGAGTGGCAGATACGCAGTATTTT. Its protein product is CASSGLLGAGVADTQYF. The chain is built from TRBV7-9 and TRBJ2-3, with 7 bases identical to TRBD2. CDR1 is SEHNR and CDR2 is FQNEAQ in the germline V gene (reference sequence). The CDR3 has 17 residues. Trimming removed 5 bases from V and 4 bases from J; junction bases left unmatched: 15.